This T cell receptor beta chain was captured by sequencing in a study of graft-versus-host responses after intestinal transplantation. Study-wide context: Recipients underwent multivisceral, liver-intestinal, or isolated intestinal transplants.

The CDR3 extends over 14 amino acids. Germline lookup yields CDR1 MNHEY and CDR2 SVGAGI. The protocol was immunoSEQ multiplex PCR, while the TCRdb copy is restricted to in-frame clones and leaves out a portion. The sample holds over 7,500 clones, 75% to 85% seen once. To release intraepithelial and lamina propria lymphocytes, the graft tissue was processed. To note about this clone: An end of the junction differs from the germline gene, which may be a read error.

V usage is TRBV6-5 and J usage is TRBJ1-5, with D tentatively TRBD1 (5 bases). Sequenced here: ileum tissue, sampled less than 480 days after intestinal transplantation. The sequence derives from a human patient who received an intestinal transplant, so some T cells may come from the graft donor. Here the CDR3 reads CACSNSGTPGGQHF. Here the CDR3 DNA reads TGTGCCTGCAGTAACTCCGGGACCCCAGGAGGCCAGCATTTT.